A selection of T cell receptor beta chains follows, all from one sample in a study of OX40 agonist ivuxolimab in advanced cancers. The protocol was immunoSEQ multiplex PCR, while the TCRdb copy is restricted to in-frame clones and leaves out a portion. The data contain about 50,000 clones, more than 70% of them singletons. The input for sequencing was CD4+ or CD8+ T cells sorted from blood, taken in a trial of the OX40 agonist ivuxolimab. The receptors originated from an adult with an advanced solid tumor such as melanoma, head and neck, liver or kidney cancer. Both conserved end residues are part of each CDR3. A D gene is named only where the DNA matches it firmly. Size tells how often a clone was seen (once, few, many) or the class of an expanded clone, and some rows leave it out.

D	size	V	J	DNA	CDR3
-	-	TRBV2	TRBJ2-1	TGTGCCAGCAGCCCGACAGGTATTGGTGAGCAGTTCTTC	CASSPTGIGEQFF
TRBD1	-	TRBV28	TRBJ2-2	TGTGCCAGCAGTTTAATCCCACAGGGGTTGGGCGGGGAGCTGTTTTTT	CASSLIPQGLGGELFF
-	-	TRBV12-5	TRBJ1-3	TGTGCTAGTGGTTTGGTGAGAGGACAGGGAAACACCATATATTTT	CASGLVRGQGNTIYF
-	-	TRBV5-6	TRBJ1-2	TGTGCCAGCAGTTTGGTTAACAGAGCTAACTATGGCTACACCTTC	CASSLVNRANYGYTF
-	-	TRBV19	TRBJ1-5	TGTGCCAGTAGTGATCGGGGCAATCAGCCCCAGCATTTT	CASSDRGNQPQHF
TRBD2	-	TRBV19	TRBJ2-7	TGTGCCAGTAGTTTGGCAGCGGGAGGAGTCGAGCAGTACTTC	CASSLAAGGVEQYF
-	-	TRBV18	TRBJ1-2	TGTGCCAGCTCACCTGGGACTGAAGCAAACTATGGCTACACCTTC	CASSPGTEANYGYTF
-	-	TRBV10-2	TRBJ1-4	TGCGCCAGCAGAGACACGGGGAGTGAAAAACTGTTTTTT	CASRDTGSEKLFF
-	-	TRBV6-6	TRBJ1-5	TGTGCCAGCAGTTGGGGCAATCAGCCCCAGCATTTT	CASSWGNQPQHF
-	-	TRBV30	TRBJ2-3	TGTGCCTCTCAGCCGGGACCGCTCACAGATACGCAGTATTTT	CASQPGPLTDTQYF
-	-	TRBV2	TRBJ1-6	TGTGCCAGCTGGGGGACACACGATAATTCACCCCTCCACTTT	CASWGTHDNSPLHF
TRBD2	-	TRBV15	TRBJ2-5	TGTGCCACCAGCAGGGCTCGACTAGCGGGAGGCAAAGAGACCCAGTACTTC	CATSRARLAGGKETQYF
TRBD1	-	TRBV7-2	TRBJ2-5	TGTGCCAGCAGCCCCCAACAGGGGTGGAAAGAGACCCAGTACTTC	CASSPQQGWKETQYF
-	-	TRBV18	TRBJ2-7	TGTGCCAGCTCACCTAAAATAGGAGGGGAGAGAAACGAGCAGTACTTC	CASSPKIGGERNEQYF
TRBD1	many	TRBV5-4	TRBJ2-7	TGTGCCAGCAGCCCCCGGACAGGGTTTCGCGAGCAGTACTTC	CASSPRTGFREQYF
-	-	TRBV15	TRBJ1-1	TGTGCCACCAGCCACAGAGTGACAAAAAACACTGAAGCTTTCTTT	CATSHRVTKNTEAFF
TRBD1	-	TRBV29-1	TRBJ2-1	TGCAGCGTTGTCGGGACAGGGTTCCATGAGCAGTTCTTC	CSVVGTGFHEQFF
TRBD1	-	TRBV7-2	TRBJ1-5	TGTGCCAGCAGCTGGCAGGGGGATAGCAATCAGCCCCAGCATTTT	CASSWQGDSNQPQHF
-	-	TRBV2	TRBJ2-3	TGTGCCAGCAGGGGGAGGGGGGCCCACACAGATACGCAGTATTTT	CASRGRGAHTDTQYF
-	-	TRBV7-9	TRBJ2-1	TGTGCCAGCACCGCGGTAGGAGCTTACAATGAGCAGTTCTTC	CASTAVGAYNEQFF
-	-	TRBV5-1	TRBJ1-5	TGCGCCAGCAGCTTGTCCAGCAATCAGCCCCAGCATTTT	CASSLSSNQPQHF
-	-	TRBV19	TRBJ2-1	TGTGCCAGTAGTAAGGACTTTATGTCGGATGAGCAGTTCTTC	CASSKDFMSDEQFF
-	-	TRBV28	TRBJ1-2	TGTGCCAGCAGTTCCTCGCCGCTTAACTATGGCTACACCTTC	CASSSSPLNYGYTF
-	-	TRBV11-2	TRBJ2-7	TGTGCCAGCAGCTTAGTGAGGGCTTACGAGCAGTACTTC	CASSLVRAYEQYF
TRBD1	-	TRBV10-3	TRBJ1-3	TGTGCCATCAGTGAGACACAGGGGCTGGGAAACACCATATATTTT	CAISETQGLGNTIYF
-	once	TRBV6-1	TRBJ1-1	TGTGCCAGCAGATTTGAGGCCTACACTGAAGCTTTCTTT	CASRFEAYTEAFF
TRBD1	-	TRBV7-8	TRBJ2-5	TGTGCCAGCAGCCCAGGGGGACAGCAAGAGACCCAGTACTTC	CASSPGGQQETQYF
-	once	TRBV9	TRBJ2-3	TGTGCCAGCAGCGTCACTAGCACAGATACGCAGTATTTT	CASSVTSTDTQYF
-	-	TRBV6-1	TRBJ1-1	TGTGCCAGCAGTTTTTACGTCCCGAACACTGAAGCTTTCTTT	CASSFYVPNTEAFF
TRBD1	few	TRBV18	TRBJ2-3	TGTGCCAGCTCAAAAGGACAGGTTGACGCAGATACGCAGTATTTT	CASSKGQVDADTQYF
-	-	TRBV18	TRBJ2-7	TGTGCCAGCAGCTCCCCGGACAGCTCCTACGAGCAGTACTTC	CASSSPDSSYEQYF
TRBD1	-	TRBV14	TRBJ1-1	TGTGCCAGCAGCCGCGACACAGGGGAGAACACTGAAGCTTTCTTT	CASSRDTGENTEAFF
-	-	TRBV27	TRBJ2-7	TGTGCCAGTACTCCGAGGCAGGGGAATCGCTACGAGCAGTACTTC	CASTPRQGNRYEQYF
TRBD1	-	TRBV23-1	TRBJ1-1	TGCGCCAGCATTACTTCGGACAGGGGGCCGGGAATCGTCATGAACACTGAAGCTTTCTTT	CASITSDRGPGIVMNTEAFF
-	-	TRBV5-1	TRBJ1-6	TGCGCCAGCAGCTTGGGGCAGGGAGTCGATTCACCCCTCCACTTT	CASSLGQGVDSPLHF
-	-	TRBV27	TRBJ2-7	TGTGCCAGCAAAAGTATGGCCTACGAGCAGTACTTC	CASKSMAYEQYF
-	-	TRBV30	TRBJ2-1	TGTGCCTGGAGTGCCCTTCATGAGCAGTTCTTC	CAWSALHEQFF
-	-	TRBV5-4	TRBJ1-3	TGTGCCAGCAGCTTGGCATTATCAGGGCTCGGAAACACCATATATTTT	CASSLALSGLGNTIYF
-	-	TRBV10-3	TRBJ2-2	TGTGCCATCAGATGGGGAGGCCCCGGGGAGCTGTTTTTT	CAIRWGGPGELFF
-	-	TRBV5-1	TRBJ1-1	TGCGCCAGCAGCCCAGTAATGAACACTGAAGCTTTCTTT	CASSPVMNTEAFF
-	few	TRBV5-1	TRBJ2-2	TGCGCCAGCAGCTCTCATACAGGAACAGTAAACACCGGGGAGCTGTTTTTT	CASSSHTGTVNTGELFF
-	-	TRBV27	TRBJ2-6	TGTGCCAGCAGTTTTTTCGGGGCCAACGTCCTGACTTTC	CASSFFGANVLTF
-	-	TRBV11-2	TRBJ2-7	TGTGCCAGCAGCTTAGTTTCCGGCGGAGGCGAGCAGTACTTC	CASSLVSGGGEQYF
TRBD1	-	TRBV5-1	TRBJ2-7	TGCGCCAGCAGCAAAGGGGCAGGGGGAGACGAGCAGTACTTC	CASSKGAGGDEQYF
-	-	TRBV6-5	TRBJ2-3	TGTGCCAGCGGCCGGGCCCCGCGGTCCGATACGCAGTATTTT	CASGRAPRSDTQYF
-	-	TRBV7-9	TRBJ1-1	TGTGCCAGCAGCTTAGATTACAACTATGAAGCTTTCTTT	CASSLDYNYEAFF
-	-	TRBV29-1	TRBJ1-1	TGCAGCGTAGCACGAACAGGGTCCGACACTGAAGCTTTCTTT	CSVARTGSDTEAFF
-	-	TRBV14	TRBJ1-2	TGTGCCAGCAGCCAAAACACGGGAGCTAACTATGGCTACACCTTC	CASSQNTGANYGYTF
TRBD1	-	TRBV18	TRBJ1-5	TGTGCCAGCTCACCCCAACAGGGGAGGGATCAGCCCCAGCATTTT	CASSPQQGRDQPQHF
-	-	TRBV18	TRBJ2-1	TGTGCCAGCTCACCACAACCGGGGGATGAGCAGTTCTTC	CASSPQPGDEQFF
TRBD2	once	TRBV4-1	TRBJ2-3	TGCGCCAGCAGCCAGACTAGCGGTACCGCAGGAGATACGCAGTATTTT	CASSQTSGTAGDTQYF
-	-	TRBV27	TRBJ1-1	TGTGCCAGCAGTTTAGGGAGGGGCCCTGAAGCTTTCTTT	CASSLGRGPEAFF
-	-	TRBV19	TRBJ2-2	TGTGCCAGCGACCGGGGGAGGCTAGCGTTCACCGGGGAGCTGTTTTTT	CASDRGRLAFTGELFF